This T cell receptor (beta chain) was identified during a study of Graves' ophthalmopathy and Graves' hyperthyroidism. Overall study results and limits: Most expanded clonotypes in thyroid above 0.001 frequency also showed up in blood. Sensitivity reached around 88% and specificity 81.08% for a 13-signature model separating ophthalmopathy from stable hyperthyroidism. The model achieved approximately 71% sensitivity and roughly 79% specificity for ophthalmopathy progression.

On this clonotype: No antigen is known for it. One end of the junction varies from germline; a read error may be responsible.

RNA transcripts yielded amplified TCR beta CDR3 regions. HTBI primers served in a first-round RT-PCR, which a second-round multiplex PCR followed. TCRdb called the multiplex PCR reads again in MiXCR, with one record for every CDR3 protein. Found here are 200,000 to 250,000 distinct CDR3 sequences, around 45% of them singletons; the top ten hold less than 50%. Per the germline V gene, CDR1 is SEHNR and CDR2 is FQNEAQ (reference sequence). This CDR3 spans 15 amino acids. The PBMCs had their origin in roughly 9.8 ml of fresh peripheral blood. The sequence derives from an adult man with Graves' ophthalmopathy. The specimen sequenced was peripheral blood. V is TRBV7-9 and J is TRBJ2-7; 7 bases are shared with TRBD2. The DNA for the CDR3 is TGTGCCAGCAGCTTATATCCGGGACCAACCGACGGGAGGAACTTC. Translating gives CASSLYPGPTDGRNF.